The present T cell receptor (beta chain) was sequenced within a study of blood T cell repertoires in COVID-19. Study background: Sites in the United States, Italy and Spain provided acute and convalescent COVID-19 samples. In each case, the material was cDNA or gDNA derived from T cells, B-cell-depleted T cells, or PBMCs.

The study assigned cohorts using participant-reported clinical history. Among Cohort 3 donors, those recovered had two negative PCRs, clearance, or symptom resolution. Generated by immunoSEQ multiplex PCR, the TCRdb table keeps only in-frame clones and is missing some. The profile shows some 100,000 clones, approximately 86% of them singletons. This CDR3 has 17 amino acids. Germline V gene sequence: CDR1 LGHDT, CDR2 YNNKEL (reference sequence). With V trimmed by 4 bases and J by 7 bases, 12 bases remained unmatched. The V call is TRBV3-1 (or the pseudogene TRBV3-2), the J call TRBJ2-4; TRBD2 matches 11 bases. This clonotype was obtained from a woman between 50 and 59 years old who had recovered from COVID-19. The sample taken for sequencing was PBMCs or T cells enriched from blood (not recorded which). CDR3 in DNA: TGTGCCAGCAGCCTCATTAGCGGGGGGGCGAGGAAGAACATTCAGTACTTC. As protein: CASSLISGGARKNIQYF.